A selection of T cell receptor beta chains follows, all from one sample in a study of T cells in localized non-small cell lung cancer. Generated by immunoSEQ multiplex PCR, the TCRdb table keeps only in-frame clones and is missing some. The sample yields under 40,000 clones, 85% to 90% seen once. The sample here was peripheral blood, taken before any cancer treatment. Source of these receptors: a woman aged 40 to 75 with stage I lung adenocarcinoma. CDR3s include the opening cysteine and the closing phenylalanine or tryptophan. D genes are given only for firm matches. A clone size is listed for some rows: how often the clone was seen (once, few, many), or a class if it is expanded.

d_call j_call clone_size v_call cdr3_aa cdr3_nt
. TRBJ2-7 . TRBV5-1 CASSPSALLGYGSYEQYF TGCGCCAGCAGCCCTTCAGCACTTCTCGGGTATGGGTCCTACGAGCAGTACTTC
. TRBJ2-7 few TRBV27 CASSFGVSYEQYF TGTGCCAGCAGTTTCGGCGTGTCCTACGAGCAGTACTTC
. TRBJ2-3 . TRBV12-5 CASASQLRGTDTQYF TGTGCTAGTGCCTCACAACTCCGGGGCACAGATACGCAGTATTTT
. TRBJ2-2 . TRBV5-6 CASSLGGNTGELFF TGTGCCAGCAGCTTGGGGGGGAACACCGGGGAGCTGTTTTTT
. TRBJ2-7 . TRBV9 CASSAGDVGNEQYF TGTGCCAGCAGCGCTGGGGATGTTGGGAACGAGCAGTACTTC
TRBD1 TRBJ2-2 . TRBV6-6 CAGRSGTVNTGELFF TGTGCCGGAAGGTCCGGGACAGTGAACACCGGGGAGCTGTTTTTT
. TRBJ1-5 . TRBV4-2 CASSQDMGAEQPQHF TGTGCCAGCAGCCAAGATATGGGGGCAGAGCAGCCCCAGCATTTT
. TRBJ2-3 once TRBV27 CASSLNGDTQYF TGTGCCAGCAGTCTGAATGGAGATACGCAGTATTTT
TRBD1 TRBJ2-2 once TRBV4-3 CASSPGTGSGELFF TGCGCCAGCAGCCCAGGGACAGGGTCCGGGGAGCTGTTTTTT
TRBD1 TRBJ2-7 . TRBV7-8 CASSLAPGQGRLFTYEQYF TGTGCCAGCAGCTTAGCACCGGGACAGGGGAGACTCTTTACCTACGAGCAGTACTTC
. TRBJ1-2 . TRBV4-1 CASSQGQPGEDGYTF TGCGCCAGCAGCCAAGGCCAACCAGGGGAGGATGGCTACACCTTC
TRBD1 TRBJ1-2 . TRBV9 CASSVGTGLNYGYTF TGTGCCAGCAGCGTAGGGACAGGGTTAAACTATGGCTACACCTTC
. TRBJ2-7 . TRBV5-1 CASSLEASSYEQYF TGCGCCAGCAGCTTGGAGGCGAGCTCCTACGAGCAGTACTTC
. TRBJ2-3 once TRBV9 CASSPVGGPSTDTQYF TGTGCCAGCAGCCCCGTCGGGGGGCCCTCAACAGATACGCAGTATTTT
. TRBJ2-1 . TRBV5-1 CASSFGPAGEQFF TGCGCCAGCAGCTTTGGTCCGGCGGGTGAGCAGTTCTTC
. TRBJ1-2 few TRBV7-3 CASSLTGPGNYGYTF TGTGCCAGCAGCCTAACGGGTCCAGGAAACTATGGCTACACCTTC
. TRBJ1-1 . TRBV10-3 CAISDLGTEAFF TGTGCCATCAGTGATTTGGGCACTGAAGCTTTCTTT